The table lists the clone carrying this T cell receptor beta chain with a few counts. Its antigen is as yet unknown. This sample stems from a study of T cells after yellow fever vaccination. Overall study context: For low cell numbers, libraries were made with SMART-Seq v4 Ultra Low Input.

There are 12 residues in the CDR3. Trimming left V 2 bases short and J 11 bases short, with 12 bases between. From germline, CDR1 is MNHEY and CDR2 SVGEGT. Regarding the study as a whole: CD4 and CD8 compartments shared a small share of clonotypes. Though weaker, the secondary response peaked faster, on day 5 versus 15.

As TCR cDNA was made by 5'RACE template switching, a universal primer site and UMIs were added. TCRdb re-called the 5' RACE reads through MiXCR, storing one row per CDR3 protein. The data contain approximately 300,000 distinct CDR3 sequences, about 10% of them seen just once; the ten biggest clones take up less than 3.5%. This specimen consisted of CD4+ T cells sorted from PBMCs, obtained 45 days after the yellow fever booster vaccination. The receptor was isolated from a man younger than 35 who received the YFV17D yellow fever vaccine. The J gene is TRBJ2-5, the V gene TRBV6-2 or TRBV6-3; D gene ambiguous. The CDR3 nucleotides are TGTGCCAGCAGTTACCCCTGGCTGGTGCAGTACTTC. Protein product: CASSYPWLVQYF.